This TCR beta chain derives from a study of blood T cell repertoires in COVID-19. TCRdb keeps only in-frame clones here, not all; method: immunoSEQ multiplex PCR. The profile covers 320,000 or so clones, with roughly nine tenths appearing a single time and approximately 0.93% taken by the ten largest. Germline assignment: CDR1 LNHNV and CDR2 YYDKDF (reference sequence). This CDR3 is built from 13 residues. V lost 1 base to trimming and J lost 5 bases, with 5 bases between them. The rearrangement joins TRBV15 to TRBJ2-2; D gene ambiguous. The sequenced material came from PBMCs or T cells enriched from blood (not recorded which). The clonotype was recovered from a woman in her twenties or thirties who had recovered from COVID-19. Here the CDR3 reads CATSRGLTGELFF. The CDR3 DNA sequence: TGTGCCACCAGCAGAGGACTTACCGGGGAGCTGTTTTTT.